This T cell receptor beta chain stems from a study of blood T cell repertoires in COVID-19. Study-wide background: The United States, Italy and Spain provided the acute and convalescent COVID-19 samples.

Recruitment covered roughly 22 US areas and drew participants whose ages spanned roughly 18 to 89 years. What the recovered Cohort 3 donors had was two negative PCRs, clearance, or symptom resolution. The CDR3 covers 14 residues. The junction had 3 bases not matched to a gene; V was cut back by 1 base and J by 3 bases. The germline CDR1 and CDR2 sequences are SGHNT and YYREEE (reference sequence). Authors' processing steps: Reference gene primer amplification gave estimated nucleated cell counts. Produced via immunoSEQ multiplex PCR; TCRdb's table is partial and in-frame only. The DNA gave D and trimming, while V, J and clone size come from that table. The repertoire holds about 410,000 clones, with roughly 87% as singletons.

This chain links TRBV5-4 with TRBJ2-5; 7 nucleotides align to TRBD1. The clonotype originates from a man aged 18 to 35 who had recovered from COVID-19. Sequences were obtained from PBMCs or T cells enriched from blood (not recorded which). Written as DNA, the CDR3 is TGTGCCAGCAGCTTGCGAGACAGGGAAGAGACCCAGTACTTC. Amino acid sequence: CASSLRDREETQYF. The variable domain in full, with the rest retrieved from reference TRBV5-4 and TRBJ2-5, is ETGVTQSPTHLIKTRGQQVTLRCSSQSGHNTVSWYQQALGQGPQFIFQYYREEENGRGNFPPRFSGLQFPNYSSELNVNALELDDSALYLCASSLRDREETQYFGPGTRLLVL.